Presented here are 9 T cell receptor beta chains from one specimen sequenced in a study of beta chain features in type 1 diabetes (dated by TCRdb to 2016 to 2019). General study outcomes and caveats: A moderate but significant shortening of TCRB CDR3 length was observed in type 1 diabetes patients in all four CD4+ subsets.

The protocol used for the library was the immunoSEQ multiplex PCR assay. The entire amount of isolated RNA was reverse transcribed using the High Capacity cDNA Reverse Transcription Kit, so the sequenced TCRB transcripts were expressed ones. Not all clones reach the TCRdb copy of this immuneACCESS table, which keeps in-frame sequences only. Checked studies attribute under half of the gap to unresolved V genes and leave the rest unexplained. The sample has 100,000 to 150,000 clones on record, 15% to 20% of them singletons. Roughly 2.5% of the sample belongs to the ten largest clones. The antigens these receptors bind are not known. Sequencing used central memory CD4+ T cells from blood. The receptors shown here come from a man younger than 35 with type 1 diabetes.

This clone appeared a few times. The chain uses TRBV5-6 and TRBJ1-5; the D gene is possibly TRBD1 (5 bases). Germline V CDR1 and CDR2: SGHDT, YYEEEE. Trimming removed 3 bases from V and 1 base from J, with 11 bases in between. This CDR3 has 15 residues. The CDR3 sequence is CASSSAAGSNQPQHF. DNA of the CDR3: TGTGCCAGCAGCTCGGCGGCAGGGAGCAATCAGCCCCAGCATTTT.

This clone was counted at least ten times. This rearrangement joins TRBV7-2 to TRBJ2-1; unclear D gene. Germline V gene sequence: CDR1 SGHTA, CDR2 FQGNSA. This CDR3 has 14 residues. Trimming took off 4 bases at V and 0 bases at J, with 7 bases between the two ends. The CDR3 loop reads CASSSGYSYNEQFF. CDR3 DNA: TGTGCCAGCAGCTCAGGTTACTCCTACAATGAGCAGTTCTTC.

The DNA of the CDR3 is TGTGCCAGCAGCTTTGGTTCGAGGGAGCAGTACTTC. The encoded protein is CASSFGSREQYF. The rearrangement joins TRBV7-9 to TRBJ2-7; unclear D gene. The CDR3 sequence is 12 residues long. V was trimmed by 3 bases and J by 7 bases, leaving 10 bases between them. Germline V gives CDR1 SEHNR, CDR2 FQNEAQ (reference sequence).

In this sample, this clone turned up a few times. V and J are TRBV29-1 and TRBJ2-6; possibly TRBD1 or TRBD2 for D (6 bases each). V lost 7 bases to trimming and J lost 0 bases, with 16 bases between them. Per the germline V gene, CDR1 is SQVTM and CDR2 is ANQGSEA. The CDR3 is 16 residues long. The CDR3 nucleotides are TGCAGCGCCGGGGGCATCCTCGACTCTGGGGCCAACGTCCTGACTTTC. This encodes CSAGGILDSGANVLTF.

The sample holds a few counts of this clone. This chain links TRBV5-1 with TRBJ2-7; D ambiguous. This CDR3 is built from 14 residues. Between the trimmed V and J ends, which lost 1 base and 0 bases, there was a span of 8 bases. CDR1 and CDR2 (germline): SGHRS, YFSETQ. CDR3 nucleotide sequence: TGCGCCAGCAGCTTGAAGTCGTCCTCCTACGAGCAGTACTTC. As protein: CASSLKSSSYEQYF. Variable domain in full (rest from reference TRBV5-1 and TRBJ2-7): KAGVTQTPRYLIKTRGQQVTLSCSPISGHRSVSWYQQTPGQGLQFLFEYFSETQRNKGNFPGRFSGRQFSNSRSEMNVSTLELGDSALYLCASSLKSSSYEQYFGPGTRLTVT.

Only a few counts were recorded for this clone. The chain is built from TRBV27 and TRBJ1-2; D remains unclear. Germline V gene lookup returns CDR1 MNHEY and CDR2 SMNVEV (reference sequence). V dropped 0 bases and J dropped 0 bases, with 14 bases sitting between them. CDR3 length: 17 amino acids. The CDR3 region has the DNA TGTGCCAGCAGTTTATCGCGCAGGACTACTTCTAACTATGGCTACACCTTC. It yields the protein CASSLSRRTTSNYGYTF.

This clone has more than one count but fewer than ten. V usage is TRBV18 and J usage is TRBJ1-1, with D maybe TRBD1 (6 bases). Trimming removed 2 bases at V and 5 bases at J, with 12 bases between. This CDR3 region has 14 residues. Germline V gene lookup returns CDR1 KGHSH and CDR2 LQKENI. In DNA form, the CDR3 reads TGTGCCAGCTCACCAGCACAGGGCGGGACTGAAGCTTTCTTT. Translated, it gives CASSPAQGGTEAFF. Full variable domain (rest looked up from reference TRBV18 and TRBJ1-1): NAGVMQNPRHLVRRRGQEARLRCSPMKGHSHVYWYRQLPEEGLKFMVYLQKENIIDESGMPKERFSAEFPKEGPSILRIQQVVRGDSAAYFCASSPAQGGTEAFFGQGTRLTVV.

This chain links TRBV27 with TRBJ1-2; D gene ambiguous. Looked up from germline, CDR1 is MNHEY and CDR2 is SMNVEV (reference sequence). CDR3 size: 14 residues. V gave up 3 bases and J gave up 4 bases, with 12 bases separating them. CDR3: CASSFDGSSYGYTF. The CDR3 DNA reads as TGTGCCAGCAGTTTTGATGGCAGTAGCTATGGCTACACCTTC.

The gene calls are TRBV18 and TRBJ2-5; D might be TRBD1 (6 bases). This CDR3 has 16 amino acids. The ends were cut back, 2 bases at V and 4 bases at J, with 17 bases in the middle. Germline CDR1 is KGHSH and CDR2 is LQKENI. CDR3 sequence: CASSPSSQGPAETQYF. The CDR3 bases are TGTGCCAGCTCACCATCGTCCCAGGGGCCAGCAGAGACCCAGTACTTC.